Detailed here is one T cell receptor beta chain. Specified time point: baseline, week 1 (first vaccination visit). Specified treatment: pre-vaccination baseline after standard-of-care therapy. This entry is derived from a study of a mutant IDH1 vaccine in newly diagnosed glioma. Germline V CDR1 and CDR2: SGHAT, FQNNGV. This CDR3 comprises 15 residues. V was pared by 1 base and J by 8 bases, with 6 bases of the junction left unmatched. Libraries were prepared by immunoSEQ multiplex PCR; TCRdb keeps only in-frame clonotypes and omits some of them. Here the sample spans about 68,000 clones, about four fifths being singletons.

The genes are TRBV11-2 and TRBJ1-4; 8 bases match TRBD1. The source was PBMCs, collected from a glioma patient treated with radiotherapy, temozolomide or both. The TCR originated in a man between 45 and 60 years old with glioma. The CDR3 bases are TGTGCCAGCAGCTTAGGGACAGGGTACGGCGAAAAACTGTTTTTT. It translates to CASSLGTGYGEKLFF. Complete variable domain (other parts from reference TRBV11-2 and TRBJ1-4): EAGVAQSPRYKIIEKRQSVAFWCNPISGHATLYWYQQILGQGPKLLIQFQNNGVVDDSQLPKDRFSAERLKGVDSTLKIQPAKLEDSAVYLCASSLGTGYGEKLFFGSGTQLSVL.